The rows below give T cell receptor beta chains drawn from one sample of a study of cytomegalovirus exposure and HLA in healthy donors. Assay: immunoSEQ multiplex PCR; the TCRdb copy retains only in-frame clones and omits some. Among under 130,000 clones listed, 83% were seen once. The sequenced sample consisted of PBMCs. The receptors here all came from a man aged 18 to 29 in good health and CMV-seronegative. Each CDR3 is given without its conserved first and last residue. Only part of the rows carry a size: once, few, many, or a class if the clone is expanded.

clone_size	v_call	cdr3_aa
once	TRBV29-1	SVETGLRAEAF
NA	TRBV28	ASRGTVTTMEQY
NA	TRBV18	ASSPLIDRNTGELF
once	TRBV7-2	ASSLGGLAGWITDTQY
NA	TRBV15	ATSRDLGDRGAANEKLF
NA	TRBV19	ASAAGSNQPQH
few	TRBV4-3	ASSQGRTVSGNEQF
few	TRBV28	ASTPTGTRNQPQH
NA	TRBV5-1	ASSRGRFRGQGSQELGNEQF
NA	TRBV7-9	ASSSGGTYEQY
NA	TRBV10-3	AIGGGREGISGANVLT
NA	TRBV6-6	ASSSTGLGTEAF
NA	TRBV4-2	ASSRGQGAAGANVLT
NA	TRBV7-3	ASNHGGLAGEESYNEQF
NA	TRBV6-1	ASSEGRQVRKLF
NA	TRBV7-2	ASSFAVGGRAYGYT
NA	TRBV27	ASSFGRGQGHTEAF
once	TRBV19	ASSLWTGEEQY
NA	TRBV29-1	SVGVTDPYEQY
few	TRBV19	ASSARQTSGNTIY
NA	TRBV19	ASSIRGSNTDTQY
once	TRBV5-5	ASSPPGGQPQAF
NA	TRBV7-2	ASTATGATSGRAVYEQF
once	TRBV25-1	ASSETGQGAGQPQH
once	TRBV14	ASSQGAWEQF
NA	TRBV6-1	ASSEGQDQPQH
NA	TRBV6-5	ASSSIGGRGDEQF
once	TRBV4-1	ASSQATGFDQPQH
NA	TRBV10-3	AITHDLNTEAF
NA	TRBV27	ASSLPRLAGDYYEQY
NA	TRBV5-4	ASSFQTGGRKTQY
once	TRBV27	ASSLSPPRRPAAGNTIY
once	TRBV4-2	ASSQERSANTGELF
NA	TRBV9	ASSVEAGGLTGELF
NA	TRBV11-2	ASSPRAGDDYGYT